Each of the 7 T cell receptor beta chains below was sequenced from the same sample in a study of blood T cell repertoires in COVID-19. Data came from immunoSEQ multiplex PCR; TCRdb stores just in-frame clones and leaves some out. The data hold roughly 250,000 clones, with roughly 91% observed a single time. The sample taken for sequencing was PBMCs or T cells enriched from blood (not recorded which). The receptor source for this set is a woman aged 35 to 49 with acute COVID-19.

This clone occurred once. The chain uses TRBV6-5 and TRBJ1-2; a possible D gene is TRBD1 (6 bases). The germline CDR1 and CDR2 sequences are MNHEY and SVGAGI. V lost 6 bases and J lost 8, with 16 bases in between. The CDR3 totals 13 residues. The CDR3 sequence: CASRPNRESGYTF. CDR3 coding DNA: TGTGCCAGCAGACCAAACAGGGAATCGGGCTACACCTTC.

The rearrangement joins TRBV28 to TRBJ1-2; 9 positions agree with TRBD1. J lost 2 bases, V lost 6 bases, and 7 bases had no gene match. The CDR3 spans 15 residues. CDR1 and CDR2 (germline): MDHEN, SYDVKM. The CDR3 reads CASRWGQGDNYGYTF. The CDR3 DNA follows: TGTGCCAGCAGGTGGGGACAGGGTGACAACTATGGCTACACCTTC.

The V gene is TRBV6-5, the J gene TRBJ2-2; D might be TRBD1 (7 bases). Germline V lookup: CDR1 MNHEY, CDR2 SVGAGI. Trimming cost V 11 bases and J 0 bases, with 16 bases left between them. The CDR3 covers 15 residues. CDR3 protein: CAAKEGATNTGELFF. As DNA, the CDR3 is TGTGCCGCCAAGGAGGGGGCTACGAACACCGGGGAGCTGTTTTTT.

The rearrangement uses TRBV6-6 and TRBJ2-7; D ambiguous. The CDR3 sequence is 15 residues long. Trimming removed 0 bases at V and 0 bases at J, with 9 bases between. Germline-derived CDR1 and CDR2 are MNHNY and SVGAGI (reference sequence). The CDR3: CASSYSSLLSYEQYF. CDR3 DNA: TGTGCCAGCAGTTACTCGAGTTTGCTCTCCTACGAGCAGTACTTC.

The rearrangement joins TRBV28 to TRBJ2-7; D is ambiguous. Germline lookup yields CDR1 MDHEN and CDR2 SYDVKM. V was shortened by 3 bases and J by 4 bases, with 4 bases between the two germline ends. The CDR3 consists of 11 residues. This CDR3 is CASSFRYEQYF. CDR3 nucleotide sequence: TGTGCCAGCAGTTTTCGGTACGAGCAGTACTTC.

This clone was recorded at least ten times. The chain carries TRBV2 and TRBJ2-1; tentatively, D is TRBD2 (5 bases). V lost 8 bases and J lost 8, with 19 bases in between. Germline V CDR1 and CDR2: SNHLY, FYNNEI. This CDR3 has 14 amino acids. CDR3 bases: TGTGCCAGCGACCCAGGAGTGGGGAGCGATGAGCAGTTCTTC. It translates to CASDPGVGSDEQFF.

The chain recombines TRBV2 with TRBJ2-6, with D possibly being TRBD1 (6 bases). The CDR3 is 18 amino acids. CDR1 and CDR2 (germline): SNHLY, FYNNEI. V lost 8 bases, J lost 0 bases, and 20 bases lay in between. The CDR3 spells CASSSQPGHLSGANVLTF. The CDR3 DNA reads as TGTGCCAGCTCAAGCCAACCGGGACACCTCTCTGGGGCCAACGTCCTGACTTTC.